This T cell receptor (beta chain) was obtained from a study of cytomegalovirus exposure and HLA in healthy donors. The PCR had 60 Vbeta and 13 Jbeta primers. Clones were read by immunoSEQ multiplex PCR, and TCRdb kept only the in-frame ones, dropping some. The sample carries 200,000 to 250,000 clones, 65% to 75% recorded once. Trimming left V 6 bases short and J 9 bases short, with 11 bases between. The CDR3 covers 11 residues. Germline CDR1 is WNHNN and CDR2 is SYGVQD (reference sequence). The receptor's source is a woman in her twenties or thirties in good health and CMV-seronegative. The sequenced sample was PBMCs. V is TRBV10-1 and J is TRBJ1-1; a possible D gene is TRBD1 (5 bases). The CDR3 region has the DNA TGCGCCAGCAGGGTAGGGACTCAAGCTTTCTTT. It codes for CASRVGTQAFF.